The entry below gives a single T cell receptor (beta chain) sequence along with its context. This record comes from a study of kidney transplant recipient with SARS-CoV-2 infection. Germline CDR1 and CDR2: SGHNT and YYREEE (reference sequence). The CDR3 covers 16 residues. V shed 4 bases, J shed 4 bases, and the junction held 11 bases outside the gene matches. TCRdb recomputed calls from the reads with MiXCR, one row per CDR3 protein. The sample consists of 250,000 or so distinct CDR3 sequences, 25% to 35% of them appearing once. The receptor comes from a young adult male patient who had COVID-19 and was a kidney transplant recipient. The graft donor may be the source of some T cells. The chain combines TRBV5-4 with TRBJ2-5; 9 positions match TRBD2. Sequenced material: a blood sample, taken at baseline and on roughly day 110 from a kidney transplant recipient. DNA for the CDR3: TGTGCCAGCAGCCCGGGACTAGCCCCCGCGAGAGAGACCCAGTACTTC. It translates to CASSPGLAPARETQYF.